This T cell receptor beta chain was observed in a study of blood T cell repertoires in COVID-19. In the study overall: Acute and convalescent COVID-19 specimens originated in the United States, Italy and Spain. Sources were T cells, B-cell-depleted T cells, or PBMCs; the material itself was cDNA or gDNA.

Per the authors' pipeline: By means of reference gene primer amplification, nucleated cell counts were estimated. TCRdb's table, derived via immunoSEQ multiplex PCR, lists solely in-frame clones and lacks some. V, J and clone size derive from that table, while D and trimming were established from the DNA sequence. The table has around 60,000 clones, approximately 91% seen once; the top ten hold around 3.9%. Per germline, CDR1 ENHRY and CDR2 SYGVKD. Trimming removed 5 bases from V and 3 bases from J; junction bases left unmatched: 5. The CDR3 length is 16 residues. The clonotype was recovered from a man between 65 and 85 years old with acute or convalescent COVID-19. This rearrangement joins TRBV10-3 to TRBJ2-3, with 13 nucleotides matching TRBD2. The sample was peripheral blood. The CDR3 coding sequence is TGTGCCATCAGTACCAGGACTAGCGGGGGTACAGATACGCAGTATTTT. Protein: CAISTRTSGGTDTQYF.